Shown below are 27 T cell receptor beta chains from a single sample sequenced in a study of cytomegalovirus exposure and HLA in healthy donors. Vbeta (60) and Jbeta (13) primers were used in the PCR. Clones were sequenced by immunoSEQ multiplex PCR, and TCRdb holds only the in-frame ones, with some missing. Among more than 140,000 clones listed, over 60% were seen once. The sequenced material came from PBMCs. All receptors derive from a male donor in good health and CMV-seronegative.

Comment on this clone: A junction boundary mismatches the germline segment, possibly from a read error. J is TRBJ2-7 and V is TRBV7-9; TRBD2 is a possible D gene (5 bases). The CDR3 is 12 amino acids. CDR1 SEHNR and CDR2 FQNEAQ come from the germline V gene (reference sequence). CDR3 residues: CSSSGSGYEQYF. The CDR3 DNA is TGTTCCAGCAGCGGATCGGGCTACGAGCAGTACTTC.

The chain employs TRBV11-3 and TRBJ2-5; 9 bases agree with TRBD1. Trimming cost V 5 bases and J 7 bases; bases outside gene matches: 5. This CDR3 is 13 amino acids long. Germline V gives CDR1 SGHNT, CDR2 YENEEA. CDR3 residues: CASSPTGGLTQYF. The DNA of the CDR3 is TGTGCCAGCAGCCCGACAGGGGGGCTGACCCAGTACTTC.

This rearrangement joins TRBV6-6 to TRBJ1-1, with TRBD1 as a possible D gene (6 bases). Germline CDR1 reads MNHNY; CDR2 reads SVGAGI (reference sequence). V gave up 6 bases and J gave up 5 bases, with 16 bases separating them. This CDR3 region has 14 residues. CDR3 amino acids: CASRPGLGATEAFF. The CDR3 DNA is TGTGCCAGCAGACCGGGTCTGGGGGCTACTGAAGCTTTCTTT.

V is TRBV19 and J is TRBJ2-1; D is ambiguous. Trimming cost V 7 bases and J 4 bases, with 8 bases left between them. This CDR3 comprises 12 residues. Per germline, CDR1 LNHDA and CDR2 SQIVND (reference sequence). The CDR3 sequence: CASTNAYNEQFF. The CDR3 DNA sequence: TGTGCCAGTACCAATGCGTACAATGAGCAGTTCTTC. The full variable domain, rest sourced from reference TRBV19 and TRBJ2-1, is DGGITQSPKYLFRKEGQNVTLSCEQNLNHDAMYWYRQDPGQGLRLIYYSQIVNDFQKGDIAEGYSVSREKKESFPLTVTSAQKNPTAFYLCASTNAYNEQFFGPGTRLTVL.

The chain employs TRBV4-1 and TRBJ1-2; the D gene is possibly TRBD1 (6 bases). The CDR3 is 14 residues long. V lost 2 bases, J lost 3 bases, and 10 bases lay in between. Germline V gene data show CDR1 as MGHRA and CDR2 as YSYEKL. CDR3 amino acids: CASSQTPGDYGYTF. In DNA, the CDR3 is TGCGCCAGCAGCCAAACCCCAGGGGACTATGGCTACACCTTC.

The chain employs TRBV28 and TRBJ1-5, with a possible D match to TRBD1 (5 bases). Trimming pared 1 base from V and 7 bases from J, leaving 11 bases between. CDR1 is MDHEN and CDR2 is SYDVKM in the germline V gene. The CDR3 is 14 residues long. CDR3 sequence reads: CASSLFGGEQPQHF. Written as DNA, the CDR3 is TGTGCCAGCAGTTTATTCGGGGGGGAGCAGCCCCAGCATTTT.

The chain joins TRBV29-1 to TRBJ2-3; the match to TRBD2 covers 13 bases. Trimming cost V 5 bases and J 6 bases; bases outside gene matches: 5. The germline V gene encodes CDR1 SQVTM and CDR2 ANQGSEA. The CDR3 runs 14 residues. Here the CDR3 DNA reads TGCAGCGTTACCGGGACTAGCGGGATGGATACGCAGTATTTT. Amino acids: CSVTGTSGMDTQYF.

This sequence joins TRBV10-3 and TRBJ2-1; D might be TRBD2 (6 bases). Trimming shortened V by 7 bases and J by 7 bases, and 20 bases separated the two germline ends. This CDR3 has 15 residues. The germline V gene has CDR1 ENHRY and CDR2 SYGVKD. The CDR3, as DNA: TGTGCCATCAAAGGCTTTAGCGGAGAGGGGAATGAGCAGTTCTTC. It specifies CAIKGFSGEGNEQFF.

This clone was seen once. The gene calls are TRBV7-2 and TRBJ1-1; tentatively, D is TRBD1 (5 bases). The CDR3 loop spans 15 amino acids. Germline-derived CDR1 and CDR2 are SGHTA and FQGNSA. The V end lost 6 bases, the J end lost 2 bases, and 16 bases lay between the germline ends. CDR3 residues: CASRAPPDSNTEAFF. The CDR3 region has the DNA TGTGCCAGCAGGGCCCCCCCAGACAGTAACACTGAAGCTTTCTTT.

The chain combines TRBV30 with TRBJ1-2; unclear D gene. The CDR3 runs 12 residues. V was cut by 5 bases and J by 6 bases, with 13 bases left in between. The germline CDR1 and CDR2 sequences are GTSNPN and SVGIG (reference sequence). CDR3 residues: CAWGGGKDGYTF. CDR3 DNA: TGTGCCTGGGGTGGCGGTAAGGATGGCTACACCTTC. The whole variable domain, remainder taken from reference TRBV30 and TRBJ1-2, is SQTIHQWPATLVQPVGSPLSLECTVEGTSNPNLYWYRQAAGRGLQLLFYSVGIGQISSEVPQNLSASRPQDRQFILSSKKLLLSDSGFYLCAWGGGKDGYTFGSGTRLTVV.

The chain recombines TRBV9 with TRBJ2-1; 10 bases agree with TRBD1. V dropped 3 bases and J dropped 8; count of bases not matched to a gene: 5. The CDR3 length is 14 residues. From germline, CDR1 is SGDLS and CDR2 YYNGEE. The CDR3 region has the DNA TGTGCCAGCAGCGGGGGGACAGGGGCATATGAGCAGTTCTTC. Encoded protein: CASSGGTGAYEQFF.

The J gene is TRBJ1-1, the V gene TRBV6-4, with unresolved D. CDR1 and CDR2 from the germline V gene are MRHNA and SNTAGT. Trimming cost V 4 bases and J 5 bases, with 14 bases left between them. The CDR3 extends over 14 amino acids. The DNA of the CDR3 is TGTGCCAGCAGTGCTCACGGCGAGGTTACTGAAGCTTTCTTT. It specifies CASSAHGEVTEAFF.

This chain connects TRBV2 to TRBJ1-1; weak D call: TRBD1 (5 bases). This CDR3 is 16 amino acids long. The V end lost 2 bases, the J end lost 1 base, and 14 bases lay between the germline ends. CDR1 and CDR2 (germline): SNHLY, FYNNEI. The CDR3 coding sequence is TGTGCCAGCAGTGAAAGGCGGGGACCGGGGAACACTGAAGCTTTCTTT. It encodes CASSERRGPGNTEAFF.

The chain links TRBV27 to TRBJ1-2, with 7 bases fitting TRBD1. This CDR3 spans 14 amino acids. From germline, CDR1 is MNHEY and CDR2 SMNVEV (reference sequence). The V gene end was trimmed by 6 bases and the J gene end by 4 bases; junction bases not matched to a gene: 8. The CDR3 nucleotides read TGTGCCAGCAGGGAGGGGGCGCCGGTCTATGGCTACACCTTC. It yields the protein CASREGAPVYGYTF.

This clone came up once. V and J are TRBV19 and TRBJ2-1; a possible D gene is TRBD2 (6 bases). CDR1 LNHDA and CDR2 SQIVND come from the germline V gene (reference sequence). This CDR3 is 14 amino acids long. The V gene lost 6 bases and the J gene lost 4 bases, with 13 bases spanning the gap. CDR3 DNA: TGTGCCAGTAGGGGACGGGAGCTTTACAATGAGCAGTTCTTC. Its translation: CASRGRELYNEQFF.

The chain has TRBV5-6 and TRBJ2-3; 12 bases are a match to TRBD2. CDR3 length equals 19 residues. Trimming cost V 5 bases and J 2 bases; bases outside gene matches: 15. The germline gives CDR1 SGHDT, CDR2 YYEEEE. DNA for the CDR3: TGTGCCAGCAGACCGAGAACTAGCGGGAGGTCCATCTACACAGATACGCAGTATTTT. Translated, it gives CASRPRTSGRSIYTDTQYF.

The chain recombines TRBV9 with TRBJ2-3; 12 bases match TRBD2. CDR3 length equals 19 residues. Germline CDR1 SGDLS, CDR2 YYNGEE. The V gene end was trimmed by 4 bases and the J gene end by 0 bases; junction bases not matched to a gene: 12. CDR3 region: CASSPNLAGGRASTDTQYF. In DNA form, the CDR3 reads TGTGCCAGCAGCCCTAACCTAGCGGGAGGGCGTGCTAGCACAGATACGCAGTATTTT.

The CDR3 protein is CASSSLSRNDNEQFF. Written as DNA, the CDR3 is TGTGCCAGCAGCTCACTGTCCAGGAACGACAATGAGCAGTTCTTC. The gene calls are TRBV9 and TRBJ2-1; D is unclear. Trimming left V 4 bases short and J 5 bases short, with 16 bases between. The CDR3 contains 15 residues. Germline V gives CDR1 SGDLS, CDR2 YYNGEE.

This sequence joins TRBV13 and TRBJ2-7, with 11 bases lining up with TRBD2. Germline loops: CDR1 PRHDT, CDR2 FYEKMQ (reference sequence). V dropped 6 bases and J dropped 1; count of bases not matched to a gene: 5. This CDR3 has 15 amino acids. CDR3 protein: CASSPGTSGSYEQYF. The CDR3 coding sequence is TGTGCCAGCAGTCCCGGGACTAGCGGTTCCTACGAGCAGTACTTC.

This chain joins TRBV18 and TRBJ2-1; 11 positions match TRBD1. The CDR3 has 15 residues. CDR1 is KGHSH, CDR2 LQKENI, per germline. Germline trimming cut 0 bases from V and 7 bases from J; bases unmatched to any gene: 2. CDR3 sequence (DNA): TGTGCCAGCTCACCACCGGGACAGGGGGTGAATGAGCAGTTCTTC. Protein product: CASSPPGQGVNEQFF.

This chain joins TRBV4-3 and TRBJ2-7, with D possibly matching TRBD1 (5 bases). The germline CDR1 and CDR2 sequences are LGHNA and YSLEER. The CDR3 is 14 amino acids. Between the trimmed V and J ends, which lost 2 bases and 1 base, there was a span of 9 bases. The CDR3 DNA follows: TGCGCCAGCAGCCAATCTCAGGGTTCCTACGAGCAGTACTTC. Protein product: CASSQSQGSYEQYF.

The sample holds a few counts of this clone. The chain recombines TRBV6-5 with TRBJ2-7; possible D gene TRBD1, 6 bases. Per the germline V gene, CDR1 is MNHEY and CDR2 is SVGAGI. There are 16 residues in the CDR3. Trimming left V 0 bases short and J 4 bases short, with 16 bases between. For the CDR3, the DNA is TGTGCCAGCAGTTACTCGAGTCTGGCCCAGGGGTACGAGCAGTACTTC. Translating it yields CASSYSSLAQGYEQYF.

The gene calls are TRBV7-2 and TRBJ2-7; the match to TRBD2 covers 7 bases. This CDR3 is built from 15 residues. Germline loops: CDR1 SGHTA, CDR2 FQGNSA. V shed 5 bases, J shed 4 bases, and the junction held 11 bases outside the gene matches. CDR3 in amino acids: CASSPPPAGLYEQYF. The CDR3 nucleotides read TGTGCCAGCAGCCCTCCTCCAGCGGGGCTGTACGAGCAGTACTTC.

This chain connects TRBV2 to TRBJ2-5, with a weak D call TRBD1 (6 bases). The CDR3 runs to 14 residues. V gave up 9 bases and J gave up 10 bases, with 24 bases separating them. From germline, CDR1 is SNHLY and CDR2 FYNNEI. In DNA, the CDR3 is TGTGCCAGTAAGACCGAAACAGGGCCCGCAAACCAGTACTTC. Residues: CASKTETGPANQYF.

Comments on this clone: The same CDR3 arises from other DNA sequences in this sample as well. The chain links TRBV30 to TRBJ1-2, with D perhaps TRBD1 (5 bases). This CDR3 comprises 12 residues. CDR1 and CDR2 (germline): GTSNPN, SVGIG (reference sequence). Trimming shortened V by 5 bases and J by 3 bases, and 10 bases separated the two germline ends. This CDR3 reads CAWGGTHYGYTF. As DNA, the CDR3 is TGTGCCTGGGGCGGGACTCACTATGGCTACACCTTC.

V is TRBV27 and J is TRBJ2-7, with 9 bases identical to TRBD2. The CDR3 is 14 residues long. The trim removed 4 bases at V and 0 bases at J, leaving 1 base unmatched. The V gene's germline CDR1 is MNHEY and CDR2 SMNVEV (reference sequence). The CDR3 is CASSYSGSSYEQYF. CDR3 nucleotide sequence: TGTGCCAGCAGTTATAGCGGGAGCTCCTACGAGCAGTACTTC.

The V gene is TRBV4-3, the J gene TRBJ2-3; 9 bases are shared with TRBD2. The CDR3 sequence is 16 residues long. V trimming: 0 bases; J trimming: 5 bases; junction bases outside the gene matches: 6. Germline V gene lookup returns CDR1 LGHNA and CDR2 YSLEER. DNA for the CDR3: TGCGCCAGCAGCCAAGAGTGGCGGGGGGGAGGAGATACGCAGTATTTT. Translating it yields CASSQEWRGGGDTQYF.